This is a list of T cell receptor beta chains from one sample in a study of blood T cell repertoires in COVID-19. TCRdb's copy holds only in-frame clones and misses some; the assay was immunoSEQ multiplex PCR. The table has roughly 440,000 clones, around 89% seen once. Sequenced material: peripheral blood. The receptors shown here come from a woman between 45 and 60 years old with COVID-19, enrolled during active disease. CDR3s include the opening cysteine and the closing phenylalanine or tryptophan. Fields, in order: J gene, clone size, V gene, D gene, CDR3 DNA, CDR3 protein. D genes are given only for firm matches. The listing skips clone size in some rows; elsewhere it reads once, few, many or a size class.

J gene: TRBJ1-3
clone size: -
V gene: TRBV15
D gene: TRBD1
CDR3 DNA: TGTGCCACCAGCAGAGGAGGTGACAGGGGAGAAAACACCATATATTTT
CDR3 protein: CATSRGGDRGENTIYF

J gene: TRBJ1-2
clone size: -
V gene: TRBV2
D gene: -
CDR3 DNA: TGTGCCAGCAGCCCCCTCTTAGACAGCTATGGCTACACCTTC
CDR3 protein: CASSPLLDSYGYTF

J gene: TRBJ2-2
clone size: -
V gene: TRBV19
D gene: -
CDR3 DNA: TGTGCCAGCACTCTCCGCCCCGGGGAGCTGTTTTTT
CDR3 protein: CASTLRPGELFF

J gene: TRBJ1-1
clone size: once
V gene: TRBV6-5
D gene: -
CDR3 DNA: TGTGCCAGCAGTTTTGCGGGGGGATACACTGAAGCTTTCTTT
CDR3 protein: CASSFAGGYTEAFF

J gene: TRBJ2-7
clone size: -
V gene: TRBV2
D gene: TRBD2
CDR3 DNA: TGTGCCAGCTCCAGGGCTAGCGGGGGGTACGAGCAGTACTTC
CDR3 protein: CASSRASGGYEQYF

J gene: TRBJ1-2
clone size: -
V gene: TRBV9
D gene: -
CDR3 DNA: TGTGCCAGCAGCGTAGAAGTGGCAGGGTTTGGCTACACCTTC
CDR3 protein: CASSVEVAGFGYTF

J gene: TRBJ1-1
clone size: -
V gene: TRBV11-1
D gene: -
CDR3 DNA: TGTGCCAGCAGCCAAAACCGTCAGGGGATGGCTTTCTTT
CDR3 protein: CASSQNRQGMAFF

J gene: TRBJ2-7
clone size: -
V gene: TRBV7-9
D gene: TRBD2
CDR3 DNA: TGTGCCAGCAGCTTTCCAACTGGGCTAGCGGGGCCCCCCAGCGAGCAGTACTTC
CDR3 protein: CASSFPTGLAGPPSEQYF

J gene: TRBJ1-5
clone size: -
V gene: TRBV27
D gene: TRBD1
CDR3 DNA: TGTGCCAGCAGTACCAGGGGGCCATCAGGTCAGCCCCAGCATTTT
CDR3 protein: CASSTRGPSGQPQHF

J gene: TRBJ2-3
clone size: -
V gene: TRBV18
D gene: TRBD2
CDR3 DNA: TGTGCCAGCTCAAACACTAGCGGCGGGCCAGATACGCAGTATTTT
CDR3 protein: CASSNTSGGPDTQYF

J gene: TRBJ2-7
clone size: -
V gene: TRBV11-2
D gene: TRBD1
CDR3 DNA: TGTGCCAGCAGCTTACTTCAGGGGGCTACCTACGAGCAGTACTTC
CDR3 protein: CASSLLQGATYEQYF

J gene: TRBJ1-2
clone size: -
V gene: TRBV3-1/TRBV3-2
D gene: -
CDR3 DNA: TGTGCCAGCAGCCAAGCAGGGTCAGGGGACTATGGCTACACCTTC
CDR3 protein: CASSQAGSGDYGYTF

J gene: TRBJ2-7
clone size: once
V gene: TRBV13
D gene: TRBD1
CDR3 DNA: TGTGCCAGCAGCTTAGTAGGGACAGGAAGCTCCTACGAGCAGTACTTC
CDR3 protein: CASSLVGTGSSYEQYF

J gene: TRBJ1-6
clone size: -
V gene: TRBV11-2
D gene: -
CDR3 DNA: TGTGCCAGCAGCTTGAGGGCGTATTCACCCCTCCACTTT
CDR3 protein: CASSLRAYSPLHF

J gene: TRBJ1-2
clone size: -
V gene: TRBV29-1
D gene: -
CDR3 DNA: TGCAGCGTTGCGGCTTGGGGGCGGGCTGGCTACACCTTC
CDR3 protein: CSVAAWGRAGYTF

J gene: TRBJ1-2
clone size: -
V gene: TRBV2
D gene: TRBD1
CDR3 DNA: TGTGCCAGCAGTGCGGGACAGGGAGGGGGCTACACCTTC
CDR3 protein: CASSAGQGGGYTF

J gene: TRBJ1-4
clone size: -
V gene: TRBV21-1
D gene: -
CDR3 DNA: TGTGCCAGCAGCTTAGGAGAGTCCCTTAATGAAAAACTGTTTTTT
CDR3 protein: CASSLGESLNEKLFF

J gene: TRBJ2-5
clone size: -
V gene: TRBV5-1
D gene: -
CDR3 DNA: TGCGCCAGCAGCCCCCATAAGACTATATCTTTCCAAGAGACCCAGTACTTC
CDR3 protein: CASSPHKTISFQETQYF

J gene: TRBJ1-6
clone size: -
V gene: TRBV30
D gene: -
CDR3 DNA: TGTGCCTGGAGTACAACAGGGACGGCCCTCCACTTT
CDR3 protein: CAWSTTGTALHF

J gene: TRBJ2-2
clone size: -
V gene: TRBV3-1/TRBV3-2
D gene: -
CDR3 DNA: TGTGCCAGCAGCCGGCGTCCCGGCAGGCTTACCGGGGAGCTGTTTTTT
CDR3 protein: CASSRRPGRLTGELFF

J gene: TRBJ2-7
clone size: -
V gene: TRBV6-5
D gene: TRBD1
CDR3 DNA: TGTGCCAGCAGTACCGGACAGGGGCGAGGGGAGCAGTACTTC
CDR3 protein: CASSTGQGRGEQYF

J gene: TRBJ1-4
clone size: once
V gene: TRBV12-3/TRBV12-4
D gene: -
CDR3 DNA: TGTGCCAGCAGTTTGGGCAGTTCTTCGAAACTGTTTTTT
CDR3 protein: CASSLGSSSKLFF

J gene: TRBJ1-1
clone size: -
V gene: TRBV5-8
D gene: -
CDR3 DNA: TGTGCCAGCAGCGCCCCAGGGAGGTGGGGGGATGAAGCTTTCTTT
CDR3 protein: CASSAPGRWGDEAFF

J gene: TRBJ1-5
clone size: -
V gene: TRBV10-2
D gene: TRBD1
CDR3 DNA: TGCGCCAGCAGTGAGTCGGGGCCAGGGGGAAATCAGCCCCAGCATTTT
CDR3 protein: CASSESGPGGNQPQHF

J gene: TRBJ2-2
clone size: -
V gene: TRBV18
D gene: TRBD2
CDR3 DNA: TGTGCCAGCTCACCACCACTTGCGGGGGTGACCGGGGAGCTGTTTTTT
CDR3 protein: CASSPPLAGVTGELFF

J gene: TRBJ2-3
clone size: -
V gene: TRBV10-3
D gene: TRBD1
CDR3 DNA: TGTGCCATCAGAGGGACAGCTACCCCCACAGATACGCAGTATTTT
CDR3 protein: CAIRGTATPTDTQYF

J gene: TRBJ1-3
clone size: -
V gene: TRBV4-1
D gene: -
CDR3 DNA: TGCGCCAGCAGCCAGGAACTCGGGGGACTCTCTGGAAACACCATATATTTT
CDR3 protein: CASSQELGGLSGNTIYF

J gene: TRBJ1-6
clone size: -
V gene: TRBV19
D gene: -
CDR3 DNA: TGTGCCAGTAGTATAAGGGACTCACCTTCACCCCTCCACTTT
CDR3 protein: CASSIRDSPSPLHF

J gene: TRBJ2-3
clone size: once
V gene: TRBV9
D gene: TRBD2
CDR3 DNA: TGTGCCAGCAGCGCCACTCTTACTAGCGCTGGCACAGATACGCAGTATTTT
CDR3 protein: CASSATLTSAGTDTQYF

J gene: TRBJ2-7
clone size: -
V gene: TRBV9
D gene: -
CDR3 DNA: TGTGCCAGCAGCCCAGGAGGTCTTACCGAGCAGTACTTC
CDR3 protein: CASSPGGLTEQYF

J gene: TRBJ2-7
clone size: -
V gene: TRBV18
D gene: TRBD1
CDR3 DNA: TGTGCCAGCTCCCCCGGGACAGGGAAAGACGAGCAGTACTTC
CDR3 protein: CASSPGTGKDEQYF

J gene: TRBJ1-1
clone size: -
V gene: TRBV14
D gene: TRBD1
CDR3 DNA: TGTGCCAGCAGCCGACGGGGACAGATGAACACTGAAGCTTTCTTT
CDR3 protein: CASSRRGQMNTEAFF

J gene: TRBJ1-3
clone size: -
V gene: TRBV6-1
D gene: TRBD1
CDR3 DNA: TGTGCCAGCAGTGAATGGTCCGGGACAGCCTTT
CDR3 protein: CASSEWSGTAF